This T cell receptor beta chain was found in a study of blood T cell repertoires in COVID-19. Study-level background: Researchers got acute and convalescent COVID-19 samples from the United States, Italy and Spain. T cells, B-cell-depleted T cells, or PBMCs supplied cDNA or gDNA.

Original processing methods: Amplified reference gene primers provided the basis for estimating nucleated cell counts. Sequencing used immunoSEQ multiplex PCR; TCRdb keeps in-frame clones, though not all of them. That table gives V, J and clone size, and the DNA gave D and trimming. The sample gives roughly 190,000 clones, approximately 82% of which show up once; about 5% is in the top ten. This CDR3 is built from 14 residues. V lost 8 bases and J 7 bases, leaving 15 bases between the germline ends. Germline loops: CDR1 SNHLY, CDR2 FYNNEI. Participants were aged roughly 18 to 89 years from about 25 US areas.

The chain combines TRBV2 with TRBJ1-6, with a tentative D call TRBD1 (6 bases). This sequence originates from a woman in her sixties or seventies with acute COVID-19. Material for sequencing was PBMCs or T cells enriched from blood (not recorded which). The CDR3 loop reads CASRTDSWNSPLHF. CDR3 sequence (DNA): TGTGCCAGCCGGACAGACAGTTGGAATTCACCCCTCCACTTT. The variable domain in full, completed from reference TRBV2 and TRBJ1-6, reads EPEVTQTPSHQVTQMGQEVILRCVPISNHLYFYWYRQILGQKVEFLVSFYNNEISEKSEIFDDQFSVERPDGSNFTLKIRSTKLEDSAMYFCASRTDSWNSPLHFGNGTRLTVT.